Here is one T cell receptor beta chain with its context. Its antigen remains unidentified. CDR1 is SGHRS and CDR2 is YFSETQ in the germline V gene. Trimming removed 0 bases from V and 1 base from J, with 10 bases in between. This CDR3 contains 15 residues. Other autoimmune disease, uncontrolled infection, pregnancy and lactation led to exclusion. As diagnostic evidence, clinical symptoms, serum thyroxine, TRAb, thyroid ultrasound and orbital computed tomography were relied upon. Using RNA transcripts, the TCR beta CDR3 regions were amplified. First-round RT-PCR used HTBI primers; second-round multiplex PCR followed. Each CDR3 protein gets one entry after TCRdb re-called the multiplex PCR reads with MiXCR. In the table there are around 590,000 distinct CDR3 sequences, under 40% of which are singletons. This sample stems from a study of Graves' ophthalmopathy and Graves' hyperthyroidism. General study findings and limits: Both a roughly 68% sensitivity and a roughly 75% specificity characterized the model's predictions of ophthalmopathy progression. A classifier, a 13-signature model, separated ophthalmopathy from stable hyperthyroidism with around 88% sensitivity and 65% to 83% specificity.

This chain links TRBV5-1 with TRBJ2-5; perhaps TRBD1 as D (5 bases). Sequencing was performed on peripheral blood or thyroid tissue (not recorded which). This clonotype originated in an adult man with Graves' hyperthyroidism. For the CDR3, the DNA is TGCGCCAGCAGCTTGGTCCAGGGCCTCCAAGAGACCCAGTACTTC. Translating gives CASSLVQGLQETQYF.